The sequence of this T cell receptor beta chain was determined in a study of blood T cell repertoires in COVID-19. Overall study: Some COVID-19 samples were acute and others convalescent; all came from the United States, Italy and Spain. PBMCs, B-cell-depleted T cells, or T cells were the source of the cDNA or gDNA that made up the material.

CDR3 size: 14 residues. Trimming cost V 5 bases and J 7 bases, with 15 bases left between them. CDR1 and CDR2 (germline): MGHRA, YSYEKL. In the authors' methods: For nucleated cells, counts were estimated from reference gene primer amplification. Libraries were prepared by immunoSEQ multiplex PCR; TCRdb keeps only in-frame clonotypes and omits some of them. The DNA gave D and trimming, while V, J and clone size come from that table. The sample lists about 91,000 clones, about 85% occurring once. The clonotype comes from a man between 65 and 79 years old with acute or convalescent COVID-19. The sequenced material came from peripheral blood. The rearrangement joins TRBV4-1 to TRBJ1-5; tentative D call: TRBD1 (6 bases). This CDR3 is CASSWVGAGQPQHF. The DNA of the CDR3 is TGCGCCAGCAGCTGGGTGGGGGCAGGACAGCCCCAGCATTTT.